This T cell receptor beta chain was profiled in a study of T cell responses to AZD1222 COVID-19 vaccine. Whole-study results and caveats: The reported proportion of spike-specific TCRs targeting unmutated variant regions was nearly half.

The CDR3 spans 13 residues. CDR1 SGHAT and CDR2 FQNNGV come from the germline V gene. J was trimmed by 5 bases and V by 5 bases; bases with no gene match: 5. Clones were sequenced by immunoSEQ multiplex PCR, and TCRdb holds only the in-frame ones, with some missing. The sample has approximately 140,000 clones, roughly 93% seen once. Points on this clone: Its antigen is unidentified.

The sequence derives from an adult who received the AZD1222 COVID-19 vaccine. The specimen comprised peripheral blood, sampled 28 days after the second AZD1222 dose. The gene calls are TRBV11-2 and TRBJ1-2; 7 bases align to TRBD1. CDR3 protein: CASSPAGGYGYTF. Written as DNA, the CDR3 is TGTGCCAGCAGCCCGGCAGGGGGTTATGGCTACACCTTC.